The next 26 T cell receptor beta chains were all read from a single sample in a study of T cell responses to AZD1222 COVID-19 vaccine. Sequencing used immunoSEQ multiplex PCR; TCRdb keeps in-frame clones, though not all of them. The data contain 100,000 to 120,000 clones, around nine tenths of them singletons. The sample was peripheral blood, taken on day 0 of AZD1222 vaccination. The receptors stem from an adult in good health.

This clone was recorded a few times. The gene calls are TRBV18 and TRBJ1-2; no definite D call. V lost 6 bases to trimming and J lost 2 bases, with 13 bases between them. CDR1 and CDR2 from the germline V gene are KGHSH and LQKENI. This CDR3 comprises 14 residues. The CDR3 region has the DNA TGTGCCAGCTCCCCGGGGTCCGGAAACTATGGCTACACCTTC. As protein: CASSPGSGNYGYTF.

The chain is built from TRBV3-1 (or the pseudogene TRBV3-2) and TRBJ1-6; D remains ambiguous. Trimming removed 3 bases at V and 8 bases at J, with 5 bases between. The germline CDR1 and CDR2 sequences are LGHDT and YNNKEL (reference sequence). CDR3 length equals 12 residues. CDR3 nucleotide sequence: TGTGCCAGCAGCCACCAGGATTCACCCCTCCACTTT. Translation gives CASSHQDSPLHF.

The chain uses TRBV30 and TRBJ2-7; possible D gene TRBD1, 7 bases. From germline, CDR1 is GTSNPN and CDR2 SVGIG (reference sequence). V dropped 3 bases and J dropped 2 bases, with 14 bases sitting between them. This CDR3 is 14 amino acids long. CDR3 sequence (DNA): TGTGCCTGGAGATCAGGGGGGTCGGCCTACGAGCAGTACTTC. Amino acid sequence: CAWRSGGSAYEQYF.

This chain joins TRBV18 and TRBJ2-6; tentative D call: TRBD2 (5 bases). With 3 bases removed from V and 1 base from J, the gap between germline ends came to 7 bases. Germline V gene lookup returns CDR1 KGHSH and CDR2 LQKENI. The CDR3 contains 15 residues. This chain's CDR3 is CASSPRDSGANVLTF. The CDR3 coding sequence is TGTGCCAGCTCACCCCGGGATTCTGGGGCCAACGTCCTGACTTTC.

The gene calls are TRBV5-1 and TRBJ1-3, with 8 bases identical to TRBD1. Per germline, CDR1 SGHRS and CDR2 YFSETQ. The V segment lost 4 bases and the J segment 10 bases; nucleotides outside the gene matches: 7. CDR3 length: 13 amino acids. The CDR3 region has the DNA TGCGCCAGCAGCCGCGGACAGGGTGATACCATATATTTT. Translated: CASSRGQGDTIYF.

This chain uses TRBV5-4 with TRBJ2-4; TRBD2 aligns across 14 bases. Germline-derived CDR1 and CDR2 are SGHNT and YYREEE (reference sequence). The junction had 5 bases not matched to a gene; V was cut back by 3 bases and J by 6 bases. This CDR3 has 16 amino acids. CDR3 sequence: CASSSPTSGRVNIQYF. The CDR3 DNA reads TGTGCCAGCAGCTCTCCGACTAGCGGGAGGGTAAACATTCAGTACTTC.

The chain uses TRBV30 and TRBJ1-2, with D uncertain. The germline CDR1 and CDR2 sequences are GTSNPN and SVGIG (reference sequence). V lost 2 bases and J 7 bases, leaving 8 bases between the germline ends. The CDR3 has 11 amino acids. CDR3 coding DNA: TGTGCCTGGAGTCCCCTGGCTGGCTACACCTTC. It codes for CAWSPLAGYTF.

The CDR3 loop reads CASSPGTSGAGELFF. CDR3 nucleotides: TGTGCCAGCAGCCCCGGGACTAGCGGGGCCGGGGAGCTGTTTTTT. The chain joins TRBV2 to TRBJ2-2, with TRBD2 matching over 13 bases. This CDR3 has 15 amino acids. In germline, CDR1 is SNHLY, CDR2 FYNNEI. V shed 6 bases and J 6 bases; nucleotides not matched to a gene: 4.

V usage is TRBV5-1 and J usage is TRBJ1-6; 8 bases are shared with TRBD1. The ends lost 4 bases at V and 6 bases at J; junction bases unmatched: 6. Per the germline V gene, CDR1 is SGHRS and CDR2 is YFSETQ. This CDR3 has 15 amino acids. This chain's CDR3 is CASSPPGQANSPLHF. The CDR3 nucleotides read TGCGCCAGCAGCCCACCGGGACAGGCTAATTCACCCCTCCACTTT.

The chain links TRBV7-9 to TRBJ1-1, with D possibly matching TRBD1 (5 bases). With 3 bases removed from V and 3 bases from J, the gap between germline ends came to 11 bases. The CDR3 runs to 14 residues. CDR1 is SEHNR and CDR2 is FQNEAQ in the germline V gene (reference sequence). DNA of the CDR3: TGTGCCAGCAGCTTGGACACGGAGTACACTGAAGCTTTCTTT. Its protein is CASSLDTEYTEAFF.

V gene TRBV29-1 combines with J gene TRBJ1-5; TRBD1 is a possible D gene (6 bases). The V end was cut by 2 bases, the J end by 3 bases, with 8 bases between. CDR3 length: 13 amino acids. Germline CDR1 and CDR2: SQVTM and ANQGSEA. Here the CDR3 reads CSVEQGNNQPQHF. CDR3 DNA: TGCAGCGTTGAACAGGGGAACAATCAGCCCCAGCATTTT.

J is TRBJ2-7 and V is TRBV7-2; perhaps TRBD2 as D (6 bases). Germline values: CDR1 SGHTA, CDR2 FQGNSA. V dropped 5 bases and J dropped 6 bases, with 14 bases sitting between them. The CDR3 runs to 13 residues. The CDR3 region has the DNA TGTGCCAGCAGCCCTCTGCGGGGCTCCGAGCAGTACTTC. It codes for CASSPLRGSEQYF.

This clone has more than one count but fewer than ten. The CDR3 coding sequence is TGTGCCAGTAGTAAGGGGGGTGACAGGGGTGGTACTGAAGCTTTCTTT. Translating it yields CASSKGGDRGGTEAFF. This sequence joins TRBV19 and TRBJ1-1; 8 bases are shared with TRBD1. The CDR3 length is 16 residues. Per the germline V gene, CDR1 is LNHDA and CDR2 is SQIVND (reference sequence). Unmatched junction bases numbered 12, after V lost 4 bases and J lost 5 bases.

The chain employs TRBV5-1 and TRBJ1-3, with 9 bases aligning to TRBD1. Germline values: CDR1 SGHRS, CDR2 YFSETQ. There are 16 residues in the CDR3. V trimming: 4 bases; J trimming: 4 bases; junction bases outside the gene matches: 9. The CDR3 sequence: CASSLQGAAGGNTIYF. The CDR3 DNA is TGCGCCAGCAGCCTACAGGGGGCCGCGGGAGGAAACACCATATATTTT.

The CDR3, as DNA: TGTGCCAGCAGCCAAGAAGTCTCGGGGATCACCGGGGAGCTGTTTTTT. This translates into CASSQEVSGITGELFF. The rearrangement joins TRBV3-1 (or the pseudogene TRBV3-2) to TRBJ2-2; a weak D match, TRBD2 (5 bases). The CDR3 has 16 amino acids. Germline V lookup: CDR1 LGHDT, CDR2 YNNKEL (reference sequence). Deletions cut 0 bases from V and 4 bases from J, with 12 bases between.

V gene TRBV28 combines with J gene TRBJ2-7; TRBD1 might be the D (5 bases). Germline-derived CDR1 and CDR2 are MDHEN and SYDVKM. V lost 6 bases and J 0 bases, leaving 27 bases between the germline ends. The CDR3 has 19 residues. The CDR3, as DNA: TGTGCCAGCAGGGGTCTGCGCGGACACCTACAAAAGAGCTCCTACGAGCAGTACTTC. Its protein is CASRGLRGHLQKSSYEQYF.

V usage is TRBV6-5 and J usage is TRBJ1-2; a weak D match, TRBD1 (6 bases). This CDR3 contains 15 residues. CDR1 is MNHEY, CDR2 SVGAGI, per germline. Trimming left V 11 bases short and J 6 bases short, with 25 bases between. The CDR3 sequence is CACLRGSGGLDGYTF. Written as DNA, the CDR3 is TGTGCCTGCCTACGGGGCTCTGGGGGCTTAGATGGCTACACCTTC.

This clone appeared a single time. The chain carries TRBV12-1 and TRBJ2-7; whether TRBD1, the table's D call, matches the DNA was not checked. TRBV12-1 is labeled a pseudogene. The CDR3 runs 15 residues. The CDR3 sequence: CASSFRDRVSNEQYF. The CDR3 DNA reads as TGTGCCAGCAGCTTCCGGGACAGGGTAAGCAACGAGCAGTACTTC.

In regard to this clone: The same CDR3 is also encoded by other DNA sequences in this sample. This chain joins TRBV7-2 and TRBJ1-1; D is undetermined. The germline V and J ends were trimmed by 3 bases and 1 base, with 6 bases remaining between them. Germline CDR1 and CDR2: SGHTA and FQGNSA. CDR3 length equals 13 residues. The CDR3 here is CASSLGTNTEAFF. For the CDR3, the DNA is TGTGCCAGCAGCTTGGGTACGAACACTGAAGCTTTCTTT.

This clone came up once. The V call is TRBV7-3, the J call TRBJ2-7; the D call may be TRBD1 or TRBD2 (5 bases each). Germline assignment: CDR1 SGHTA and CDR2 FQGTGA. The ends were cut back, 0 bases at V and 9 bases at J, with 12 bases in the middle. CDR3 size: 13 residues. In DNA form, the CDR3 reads TGTGCCAGCAGCTTAACAGTTGAGGGACGGCAGTACTTC. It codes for CASSLTVEGRQYF.

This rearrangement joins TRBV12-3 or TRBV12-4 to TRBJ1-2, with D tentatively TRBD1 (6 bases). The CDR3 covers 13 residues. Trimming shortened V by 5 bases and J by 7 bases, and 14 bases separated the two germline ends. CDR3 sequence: CASSRREGGGYTF. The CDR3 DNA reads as TGTGCCAGCAGTCGTCGCGAGGGGGGTGGCTACACCTTC.

The CDR3 reads CASSLGIRDGQFF. CDR3 coding DNA: TGTGCCAGCAGCTTAGGCATCCGGGATGGGCAGTTCTTC. This chain joins TRBV13 and TRBJ2-1, with TRBD2 as a possible D gene (5 bases). Trimming removed 0 bases from V and 12 bases from J, with 12 bases in between. The CDR3 is 13 amino acids. Looked up from germline, CDR1 is PRHDT and CDR2 is FYEKMQ (reference sequence).

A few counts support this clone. The CDR3 here is CATRRPLHF. The CDR3 DNA sequence: TGTGCCACCAGGAGACCCCTCCACTTT. The chain employs TRBV27 and TRBJ1-6, with unresolved D. Trimming removed 10 bases at V and 12 bases at J, with 7 bases between. CDR1 MNHEY and CDR2 SMNVEV come from the germline V gene (reference sequence). CDR3 size: 9 residues.

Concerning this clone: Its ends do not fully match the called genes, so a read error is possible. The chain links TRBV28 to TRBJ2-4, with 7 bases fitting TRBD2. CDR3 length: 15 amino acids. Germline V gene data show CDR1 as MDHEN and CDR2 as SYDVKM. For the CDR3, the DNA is TGTGCCAGCGGTTTCTTGGGAGGGAAGGTGGACATTCAGTACTTC. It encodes CASGFLGGKVDIQYF.

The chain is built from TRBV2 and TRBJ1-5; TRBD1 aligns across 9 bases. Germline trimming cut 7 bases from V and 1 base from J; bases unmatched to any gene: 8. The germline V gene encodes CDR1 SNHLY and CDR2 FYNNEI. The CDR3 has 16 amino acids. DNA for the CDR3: TGTGCCAGCAAGCAGGGGACAGGGATGAGCAATCAGCCCCAGCATTTT. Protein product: CASKQGTGMSNQPQHF.

For the CDR3, the DNA is TGTGCCAGCAGTTTATTCCCGAACACCATATATTTT. This encodes CASSLFPNTIYF. This chain links TRBV28 with TRBJ1-3, with no clear D. The CDR3 covers 12 residues. V was pared by 1 base and J by 7 bases, with 5 bases between. Per germline, CDR1 MDHEN and CDR2 SYDVKM. Based on the CDR3 plus reference TRBV28 and TRBJ1-3, the full variable domain is DVKVTQSSRYLVKRTGEKVFLECVQDMDHENMFWYRQDPGLGLRLIYFSYDVKMKEKGDIPEGYSVSREKKERFSLILESASTNQTSMYLCASSLFPNTIYFGEGSWLTVV.